This record concerns one T cell receptor beta chain sequence. Its antigen is unidentified. This sample is part of a study of T cell responses to AZD1222 COVID-19 vaccine. TCRdb's copy holds only in-frame clones and misses some; the assay was immunoSEQ multiplex PCR. The sample gives about 140,000 clones, roughly 89% of which show up once; about 5% is in the top ten. Study-wide results and caveats: Reports say nearly half of spike-specific TCRs go after unmutated variant regions.

The sample consisted of peripheral blood, taken on day 0 of AZD1222 vaccination. The origin of this receptor is an adult in good health.

CDR3 DNA: TGCGCCAGCAGCCAAACTAGAGACAGGATGAACACTGAAGCTTTCTTT. This gives the protein CASSQTRDRMNTEAFF. This chain links TRBV5-1 with TRBJ1-1; TRBD1 is a possible D gene (6 bases). Germline CDR1 is SGHRS and CDR2 is YFSETQ. The V end was cut by 4 bases, the J end by 0 bases, with 16 bases between. The CDR3 spans 16 residues.